One and the same sample provided the 8 T cell receptor beta chains below, sequenced in a study of shared clonotypes between healthy human individuals. Libraries were prepared by immunoSEQ multiplex PCR; TCRdb keeps only in-frame clonotypes and omits some of them. This table holds fewer than 2.5 million clones, more than 85% found once. The sequenced sample consisted of naive CD4+ T cells from PBMCs. Specified subset: CD45RA+ positively selected. The receptors stem from a man aged 18 to 30 in good health. Some clones in this sample may be carry-over from other donors' samples.

The chain carries TRBV10-3 and TRBJ1-1; tentative D call: TRBD1 (5 bases). Germline V gives CDR1 ENHRY, CDR2 SYGVKD. V was shortened by 10 bases and J by 0 bases, with 15 bases between the two germline ends. CDR3 length equals 14 residues. In DNA, the CDR3 is TGTGCCACCCTAGCAGGGACCGTGAACACTGAAGCTTTCTTT. Protein: CATLAGTVNTEAFF.

CDR3 amino acids: CASSYLQSDYEQFF. The CDR3 region has the DNA TGTGCCAGCAGTTACCTACAGTCCGACTATGAGCAGTTCTTC. This chain links TRBV6-5 with TRBJ2-1; D unclear. V lost 2 bases and J lost 8, with 13 bases in between. Germline V gene sequence: CDR1 MNHEY, CDR2 SVGAGI. This CDR3 has 14 residues.

This clone was found once. The rearrangement joins TRBV2 to TRBJ2-2; 7 positions match TRBD1. Germline lookup yields CDR1 SNHLY and CDR2 FYNNEI. The CDR3 has 15 amino acids. The J segment lost 5 bases and the V segment lost 3 bases, leaving 6 bases of the junction unmatched. CDR3 nucleotides: TGTGCCAGCAGTGAGTTTTCAGGGGGAACCGGGGAGCTGTTTTTT. It specifies CASSEFSGGTGELFF.

The gene calls are TRBV7-7 and TRBJ1-5, with 7 bases lining up with TRBD1. The CDR3 covers 18 residues. The V gene's germline CDR1 is SSHAT and CDR2 FNYEAQ (reference sequence). V lost 1 base, J lost 0 bases, and 9 bases stayed unmatched. The CDR3 here is CASSLGPPGGFSNQPQHF. The CDR3, as DNA: TGTGCCAGCAGCTTAGGGCCGCCAGGGGGTTTTAGCAATCAGCCCCAGCATTTT.

This chain joins TRBV14 and TRBJ1-4, with D possibly TRBD1 on 6 matching bases. In germline, CDR1 is SGHDN, CDR2 FVKESK. Trimming removed 4 bases at V and 0 bases at J, with 15 bases between. The CDR3 is 17 amino acids. CDR3 in DNA: TGTGCCAGCAGCCCCGGCAGGGGCGCGTCAACTAATGAAAAACTGTTTTTT. Its translation: CASSPGRGASTNEKLFF. Full variable domain (remainder filled in from reference TRBV14 and TRBJ1-4): EAGVTQFPSHSVIEKGQTVTLRCDPISGHDNLYWYRRVMGKEIKFLLHFVKESKQDESGMPNNRFLAERTGGTYSTLKVQPAELEDSGVYFCASSPGRGASTNEKLFFGSGTQLSVL.

The rearrangement joins TRBV16 to TRBJ1-1, with TRBD1 matching 8 bases. Germline CDR1 reads KGHSY; CDR2 reads FQNENV. The CDR3 has 11 amino acids. Unmatched junction bases numbered 3, after V lost 3 bases and J lost 12 bases. The CDR3, as DNA: TGTGCCAGCAGCCAGGACAGGGTGCCTTTCTTT. This sequence encodes CASSQDRVPFF.

The chain links TRBV5-4 to TRBJ2-4, with TRBD2 as a possible D gene (6 bases). The CDR3 sequence is 14 residues long. The V gene's germline CDR1 is SGHNT and CDR2 YYREEE (reference sequence). Trimming stripped 2 bases from V and 9 bases from J, with 15 bases between. CDR3 loop: CASSFAGQGGIQYF. DNA of the CDR3: TGTGCCAGCAGCTTCGCGGGTCAGGGAGGCATTCAGTACTTC.

The CDR3 here is CASSKRTGETQYF. In DNA form, the CDR3 reads TGTGCCAGCAGTAAACGGACGGGAGAGACCCAGTACTTC. This chain links TRBV6-5 with TRBJ2-5; no clear D gene. Deletions cut 5 bases from V and 4 bases from J, with 11 bases between. Germline V gene data show CDR1 as MNHEY and CDR2 as SVGAGI. There are 13 residues in the CDR3.